The 4 T cell receptor beta chains below were found in one sample sequenced in a study of T cell repertoires in cytomegalovirus infection (dated by TCRdb to about 2019). The sequencer listed for this sample is Illumina HiSeq 1500. Using fastp trimming at Q25 and MiXCR clonotype assembly, TCRdb reanalyzed the public sequencing data and kept in-frame beta chains. One record per CDR3 amino acid sequence lists the most common genes and DNA. The sample table lists 450,000 to 650,000 distinct CDR3 sequences, almost 40% of them with a count of one. The ten largest clones represent roughly 50% of the sample. What these receptors recognize is not known. In the paper's terms, the treatment or condition label means: in vitro stimulation with specific CMV peptide epitopes to enrich CMV-specific T cells. The sample consisted of cultured PBMCs, taken from culture after CMV antigen stimulation. The receptors originated from a human donor in good health (CMV status not recorded). Some clones in this sample may be carry-over from other donors' samples.

The chain is built from TRBV7-2 and TRBJ2-2, with D possibly matching TRBD1 (6 bases). The germline V and J ends were trimmed by 2 bases and 6 bases, with 16 bases remaining between them. Germline V CDR1 and CDR2: SGHTA, FQGNSA. CDR3 length equals 16 residues. The CDR3 nucleotides read TGTGCCAGCAGCTTACTGTCCGGGACACAGGCCGGGGAGCTGTTTTTT. Amino acids: CASSLLSGTQAGELFF.

The rearrangement uses TRBV7-8 and TRBJ2-7; 11 bases are shared with TRBD1. Germline V gene lookup returns CDR1 SGHVS and CDR2 FQNEAQ. CDR3 size: 16 residues. V was pared by 4 bases and J by 2 bases, with 7 bases of the junction left unmatched. This chain's CDR3 is CASSSRPGQGAYEQYF. CDR3 DNA sequence: TGTGCCAGCAGCTCGAGACCGGGACAGGGGGCCTACGAGCAGTACTTC.

This clonotype was seen more than once but under ten times. The chain recombines TRBV4-3 with TRBJ2-7, with TRBD2 identical over 7 bases. Germline CDR1 is LGHNA and CDR2 is YSLEER. There are 18 residues in the CDR3. Losses at the gene ends were 0 bases for V and 6 bases for J; bases not matched to a gene: 17. The CDR3 sequence is CASSQEVYTEGGRFEQYF. CDR3 sequence (DNA): TGCGCCAGCAGCCAAGAAGTCTATACGGAGGGAGGGCGTTTCGAGCAGTACTTC.

The V call is TRBV12-3 or TRBV12-4, the J call TRBJ2-7; 14 bases map to TRBD2. V lost 3 bases and J lost 1; bases outside the gene matches: 8. The CDR3 sequence is 18 residues long. The CDR3 nucleotides read TGTGCCAGCAGTTTGGGGACTAGCGGGAGTAGAGGGTCCTACGAGCAGTACTTC. Amino acids: CASSLGTSGSRGSYEQYF.